The entry that follows covers one T cell receptor beta chain sequence. This clonotype was observed at least ten times. Its antigen remains unidentified. Base quality data are lacking; no much larger clone is found one base away. In light of the paper, this sample's time point label describes: newly diagnosed GD, antithyroid drugs for less than 3 months. For both TCR sequencing and RNA sequencing, RNA was extracted from PBMCs in TRIzol. The diagnosis of Graves' disease followed American Thyroid Association guidelines. Patients for the study were recruited at an endocrinology department in Xi'an, China. From each patient, around 9 milliliters of peripheral blood was collected into an EDTA anticoagulant tube. Ficoll Paque Plus density gradient separation was used to isolate PBMCs, and no further T cell sorting was done. An Agilent 2100 Bioanalyzer and agarose gel were used to assess RNA quality, and a NanoDrop 2000 was used to measure RNA concentration.

The sample originates from a study of regulatory T cells in long-lasting Graves disease (dated by TCRdb to about 2021). About the study as a whole: Antithyroid drugs had been taken for less than 3 months by newly diagnosed Graves' disease patients. Peripheral blood TCR sequencing and RNA sequencing compared persistent Graves' disease patients with newly diagnosed Graves' disease patients. The study was registered as a clinical trial and conducted in China. A total of 33 samples underwent TCR sequencing, from 13 patients with persistent Graves' disease and roughly 20 patients with newly diagnosed Graves' disease. The investigation overall reported the following: Preferential use of TRBV28, TRBJ1-2 and TRBJ2-5 was observed in persistent disease, whereas TRBV20-1 and TRBJ2-1 were favored in newly diagnosed disease. More public clonotypes were shared among persistent patients (2,741) than among newly diagnosed patients (under 1,000). Because the primary lesion, thyroid tissue, could not be accessed, the study looked at peripheral blood alone. The authors acknowledged the small sample size as a limitation that may reduce accuracy. Compared with newly diagnosed patients, persistent Graves' disease patients had lower TCR Shannon entropy and fewer highly expanded clones, which suggests clonal expansion. Sequencing and analysis were restricted to the TCR beta chain.

The library was built by means of multiplex PCR. The reads were generated on an Illumina HiSeq 4000. iRepertoire HTBI primers and Arm-PCR amplification of CDR3 regions were used to construct TCR beta libraries. Before sequencing, the PCR products went through gel purification. In the authors' own workflow: Gene usage analysis of CDR3 amino acid clonotypes used the approximately 62 TRBV and 11 to 15 TRBJ segments found across samples. COPE and FqMerger were used to merge the filtered high-quality paired reads into contigs. BLAST was used to align contigs to the IMGT TRBV, TRBD and TRBJ reference genes, and CDR3 was defined following IMGT. Any clonotype with a frequency above 0.1% was classified as a highly expanded clone. Shannon entropy served as the measure of repertoire diversity, while the Gini coefficient captured V-J evenness. Clonotypes shared by more than one individual were considered public. Using fastp trimming at Q25 and MiXCR clonotype assembly, TCRdb reanalyzed the public sequencing data and kept in-frame beta chains. Rows with one shared CDR3 protein collapse into an entry with the most common genes and DNA. In this record, the V and J calls reflect TCRdb's handling and not the investigators' own analysis. Across this sample there are a few hundred thousand distinct CDR3 sequences, with around 20% seen only once. The ten biggest clones cover approximately 15% of the sample.

CDR1 and CDR2 were assigned from the germline V gene as SNHLY and FYNNEI. The CDR3 spans 12 residues, from the cysteine through the phenylalanine. Only the CDR3 part of the read is kept: 36 bases, read in frame from the first base. The trim is 7 bases for V and 1 base for J, with a gap of 7 bases between the germline ends. The sample in question was peripheral blood mononuclear cells (PBMCs), obtained at new diagnosis, from a patient treated with antithyroid drugs. Here the chain combines TRBV2 and TRBJ1-1; no D gene can be assigned with confidence. The TCR sequence derives from a female donor with Graves disease. The CDR3: CASTPGNTEAFF. The DNA reads TGTGCCAGCACCCCCGGGAACACTGAAGCTTTCTTT.